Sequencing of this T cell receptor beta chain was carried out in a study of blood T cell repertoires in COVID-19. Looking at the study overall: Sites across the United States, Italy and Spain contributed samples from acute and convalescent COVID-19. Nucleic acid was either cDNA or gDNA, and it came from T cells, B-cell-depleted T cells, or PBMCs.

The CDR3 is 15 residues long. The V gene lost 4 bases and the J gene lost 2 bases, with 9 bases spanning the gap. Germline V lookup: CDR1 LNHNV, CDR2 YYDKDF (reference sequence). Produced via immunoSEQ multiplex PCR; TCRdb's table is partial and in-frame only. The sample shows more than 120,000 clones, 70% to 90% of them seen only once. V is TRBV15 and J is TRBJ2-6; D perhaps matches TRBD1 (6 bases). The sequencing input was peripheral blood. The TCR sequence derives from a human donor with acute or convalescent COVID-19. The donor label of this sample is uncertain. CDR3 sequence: CATSTRGAGANVLTF. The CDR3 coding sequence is TGTGCCACCAGCACCAGGGGAGCTGGGGCCAACGTCCTGACTTTC.